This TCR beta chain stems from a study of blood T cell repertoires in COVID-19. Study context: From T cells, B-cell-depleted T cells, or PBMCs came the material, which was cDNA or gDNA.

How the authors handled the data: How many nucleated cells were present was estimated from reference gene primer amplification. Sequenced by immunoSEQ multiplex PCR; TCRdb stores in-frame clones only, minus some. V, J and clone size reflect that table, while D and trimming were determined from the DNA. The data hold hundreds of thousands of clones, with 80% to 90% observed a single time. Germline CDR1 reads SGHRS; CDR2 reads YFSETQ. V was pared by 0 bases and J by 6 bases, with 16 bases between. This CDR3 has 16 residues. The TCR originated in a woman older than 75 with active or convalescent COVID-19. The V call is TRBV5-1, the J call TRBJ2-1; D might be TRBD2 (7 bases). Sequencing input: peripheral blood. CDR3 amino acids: CASSLEGGAYSNEQFF. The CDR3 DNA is TGCGCCAGCAGCTTGGAAGGGGGGGCATATTCCAATGAGCAGTTCTTC.